This T cell receptor (beta chain) was recovered during a study of T cell responses to AZD1222 COVID-19 vaccine. On the study more broadly: It was second doses at about 4 or about 12 weeks that were pooled.

Per germline, CDR1 WSHSY and CDR2 SAAADI. Trimming pared 8 bases from V and 5 bases from J, leaving 13 bases between. The CDR3 has 14 residues. The study's findings and limits: Unmutated variant regions are reportedly the target of nearly half of TCRs that are spike-specific.

Comments on this clone: The target antigen is unknown.

The data were produced by immunoSEQ multiplex PCR, yet TCRdb's version contains in-frame clones alone and is incomplete. The data hold around 83,000 clones, with about 90% observed a single time. The chain combines TRBV10-2 with TRBJ1-6; D may be TRBD1 (5 bases). The source is an adult in good health. Specimen: peripheral blood, collected on day 0 of AZD1222 vaccination. The CDR3 spells CASLGDGDNSPLHF. The CDR3 nucleotides are TGCGCCAGCCTAGGGGACGGCGATAATTCACCCCTCCACTTT.